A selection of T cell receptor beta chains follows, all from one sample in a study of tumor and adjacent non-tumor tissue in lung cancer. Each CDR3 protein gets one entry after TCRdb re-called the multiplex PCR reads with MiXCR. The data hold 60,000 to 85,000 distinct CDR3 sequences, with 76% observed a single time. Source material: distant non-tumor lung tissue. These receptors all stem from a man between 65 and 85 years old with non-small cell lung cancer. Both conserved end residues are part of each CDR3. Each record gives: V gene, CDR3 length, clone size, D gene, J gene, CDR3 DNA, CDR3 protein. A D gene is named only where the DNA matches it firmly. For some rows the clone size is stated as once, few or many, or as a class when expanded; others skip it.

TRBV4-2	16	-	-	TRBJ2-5	TGTGTCAGCAGCCGCCGAGATAGCGGTAATGAGGAGACCCAGTACTTC	CVSSRRDSGNEETQYF
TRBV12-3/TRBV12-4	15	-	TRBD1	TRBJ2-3	TGTGTCAGCAGTTTAGGGACAGGGGGCAATCAGTCCCAGTATTTT	CVSSLGTGGNQSQYF
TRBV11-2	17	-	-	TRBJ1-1	TGTGCCTGCGGCTTACGGGGGAGGGATAAGTGGAACACTGAAGCTTTCTTT	CACGLRGRDKWNTEAFF
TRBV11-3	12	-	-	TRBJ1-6	TGTGCCAGCCCGGGAAGTAATTCACCCATCCACTTT	CASPGSNSPIHF
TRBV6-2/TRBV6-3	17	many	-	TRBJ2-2	TGTGCCAGCAGTTACTCTCTTTATGCGTCGGACACCGGGGAGCTGTTTTTT	CASSYSLYASDTGELFF
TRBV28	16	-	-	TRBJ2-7	TGTGCCAGCAGTCCGGGTCTGGGTGGGGCGATCTACGAGCAGTACTTC	CASSPGLGGAIYEQYF
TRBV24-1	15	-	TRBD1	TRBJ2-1	TGTGCCACCAGCGCGCAGGGGGCTTTTGTCTATGAGCAGTTCTTC	CATSAQGAFVYEQFF
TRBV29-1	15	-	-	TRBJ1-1	TGCAGCGTCGACACATTCCAGGCAGCGAACACTGAAGCGTTCTTT	CSVDTFQAANTEAFF
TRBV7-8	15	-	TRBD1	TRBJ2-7	TGTGCCATCAGCGTACAGCCAGGGGGTGATCGCGAGCAGTACTTC	CAISVQPGGDREQYF
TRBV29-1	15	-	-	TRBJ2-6	TGCAGCATTGACTTCTTGAACTCTGGAGCCAACCTCCTGACTTTC	CSIDFLNSGANLLTF
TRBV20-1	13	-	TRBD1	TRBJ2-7	TGCAGTGCTAGAGGGGGACAGAAATACGAGCAGTACTTC	CSARGGQKYEQYF
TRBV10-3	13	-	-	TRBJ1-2	TGTGCCATCAGAGCTGAGCAAAGCCATGGCTATACCTTC	CAIRAEQSHGYTF
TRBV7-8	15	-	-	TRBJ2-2	TGTGCCAGCAGCTTAGTAACCGTGAAAACCGGGGAGCTATTTTTT	CASSLVTVKTGELFF
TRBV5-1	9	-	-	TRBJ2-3	TGCGCCAGCAGCTTGACGCAGTATTTT	CASSLTQYF
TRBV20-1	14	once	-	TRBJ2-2	TGCAGTGCTAGCGGGAGAAAAAACACCGGGGAGCTGTTTTTT	CSASGRKNTGELFF
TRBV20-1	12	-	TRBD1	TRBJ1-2	TGCAGTGCCAGACAGGGTTTCCCTGGCTACACCTTC	CSARQGFPGYTF
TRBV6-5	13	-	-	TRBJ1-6	TGTGCCAGCAATGCAGGGTTTTTGTCACTCCTCCACTTT	CASNAGFLSLLHF
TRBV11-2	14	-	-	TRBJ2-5	TGTGCCAGCAGCTTAGATGGGGGCGGGGAGGCCCGGTACTTC	CASSLDGGGEARYF
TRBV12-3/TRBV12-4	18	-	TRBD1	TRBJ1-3	TGTCCCAGCAGTCGTCCCGGGACAGAGATCTGCTCTGGAAACACCATATATTTT	CPSSRPGTEICSGNTIYF
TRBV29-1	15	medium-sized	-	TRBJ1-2	TGCAGCGTTGAAGGAGGTGACAGCGTTAACTATGGCTACACCTTC	CSVEGGDSVNYGYTF
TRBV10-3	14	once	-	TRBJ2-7	TGTGCCATCAGTGGTGCAGGGGACCCCTACGTGCAGTACTTC	CAISGAGDPYVQYF
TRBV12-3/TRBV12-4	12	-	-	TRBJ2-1	TGTGCCAGTAGTCCGGGAGTAAAGGGACAGTTCTTC	CASSPGVKGQFF
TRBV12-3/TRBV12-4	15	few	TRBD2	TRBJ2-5	TGTGCCAGCAGCTGGCTAGCGGGAGAGGTGGAGAGCCAGTACTTC	CASSWLAGEVESQYF
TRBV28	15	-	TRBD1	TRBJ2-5	TGTGCCAGCAGTTCGACCACAGGGGGAGGAGAGAGCCAGTACTTC	CASSSTTGGGESQYF
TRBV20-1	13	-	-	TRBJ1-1	TGCGCGGGGGCGGACCCTATAAACACTGAAGCTTTCTTT	CAGADPINTEAFF
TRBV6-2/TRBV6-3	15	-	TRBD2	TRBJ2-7	TGTGTCAGCAGCCGGGAGGGACTATACTCCTACAAGCAGTACTTC	CVSSREGLYSYKQYF
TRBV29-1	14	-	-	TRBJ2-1	TGCAGCGCTGTCTTTGGGAAGGTAGACGGTGAGCAGTTCTTC	CSAVFGKVDGEQFF
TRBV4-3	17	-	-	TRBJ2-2	TGCGCCAGCGGCCTAGAGGGGGGACTGCAGAACACCGGGGAGCTGTTTTTT	CASGLEGGLQNTGELFF
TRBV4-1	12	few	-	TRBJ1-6	TGCGCAAGCAGCCTCTTAGGGTTCACCCTCCACTTT	CASSLLGFTLHF
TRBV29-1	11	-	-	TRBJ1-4	TGCAGCGGGACGGAAGGTGAAAAGCTGTTTTTT	CSGTEGEKLFF